Below are 6 T cell receptor beta chains sequenced from a single sample in a study of blood T cell repertoires in COVID-19. Sequencing used immunoSEQ multiplex PCR; TCRdb keeps in-frame clones, though not all of them. The table lists under 550,000 clones, approximately 90% of them singletons. Sequenced: peripheral blood. Every receptor here comes from a man younger than 30 with COVID-19, enrolled during active disease.

The V gene is TRBV7-9, the J gene TRBJ1-4; TRBD1 aligns across 7 bases. The V and J ends lost 1 base and 7 bases, in that order; junction bases with no gene match: 6. Germline V gives CDR1 SEHNR, CDR2 FQNEAQ (reference sequence). This CDR3 is built from 15 residues. The CDR3 loop is CASSLERQGAEKLFF. The CDR3 DNA sequence: TGTGCCAGCAGCTTAGAGCGACAGGGTGCTGAAAAACTGTTTTTT.

V is TRBV28 and J is TRBJ2-5; D possibly corresponds to TRBD1 (7 bases). Trimming took off 6 bases at V and 7 bases at J, with 18 bases between the two ends. The V gene's germline CDR1 is MDHEN and CDR2 SYDVKM. The CDR3 runs to 14 residues. As DNA, the CDR3 is TGTGCCAGCAGGCAGGGGGGCCCCATCGGGACCCAGTACTTC. Its translation is CASRQGGPIGTQYF.

The V and J genes are TRBV7-9 and TRBJ1-1; D uncertain. V was clipped by 2 bases and J by 6 bases, with 10 bases between them. Germline CDR1 reads SEHNR; CDR2 reads FQNEAQ (reference sequence). The CDR3 is made up of 13 amino acids. CDR3 nucleotide sequence: TGTGCCAGCAGCTTAATAGGAGGTGCTGAAGCTTTCTTT. As protein: CASSLIGGAEAFF.

The chain carries TRBV11-3 and TRBJ2-3; D not resolved. Trimming shortened V by 5 bases and J by 6 bases, and 12 bases separated the two germline ends. CDR1 and CDR2 from the germline V gene are SGHNT and YENEEA. There are 13 residues in the CDR3. The CDR3 region has the DNA TGTGCCAGCAGCGATCCGACTGACGATACGCAGTATTTT. Residues: CASSDPTDDTQYF.

The V gene is TRBV11-2, the J gene TRBJ2-1; a possible D gene is TRBD1 (6 bases). Germline V gene lookup returns CDR1 SGHAT and CDR2 FQNNGV. The CDR3 sequence is 16 residues long. With 5 bases removed from V and 2 bases from J, the gap between germline ends came to 16 bases. The CDR3 nucleotides are TGTGCCAGCAGCCTAGTGGCAGGGGCCCCCTACAATGAGCAGTTCTTC. Its protein is CASSLVAGAPYNEQFF.

This chain links TRBV5-4 with TRBJ1-2; TRBD1 matches at 8 bases. Germline values: CDR1 SGHNT, CDR2 YYREEE (reference sequence). J gave up 1 base and V 3 bases, and 8 bases lay outside the gene matches. The CDR3 is 16 amino acids. CDR3 in amino acids: CASSSKRDRSNYGYTF. The CDR3 DNA is TGTGCCAGCAGCTCCAAACGGGACAGGAGTAACTATGGCTACACCTTC.